The sequence of this TCR beta chain was determined in a study of PD-L1 blockade in urothelial cancer. For the study at large: Atezolizumab at 1,200 mg intravenously every 3 weeks was started by patients in 2014.

Time point: peripheral blood 6 weeks after treatment start. Here immunoSEQ multiplex PCR was the method, and the copy in TCRdb shows in-frame clones only, minus some. The top ten clones hold approximately 10% of a sample with around 66,000 clones, 85% to 90% of them seen once. V was cut by 3 bases and J by 3 bases, with 18 bases left in between. Germline values: CDR1 MGHRA, CDR2 YSYEKL. This CDR3 has 17 residues. Sequenced material: PBMCs, taken around atezolizumab (anti-PD-L1) treatment. The V gene is TRBV4-1, the J gene TRBJ1-5; no clear D gene. The sequence was obtained from a man aged 60-69 years with urothelial cancer. The CDR3 nucleotides read TGCGCCAGCAGCCAGGAGGCAGGAATCCGTTACAATCAGCCCCAGCATTTT. Translated, it gives CASSQEAGIRYNQPQHF.